Presented here are 18 T cell receptor beta chains from one specimen sequenced in a study of post-analysis software for immune sequencing data. Whole-study findings and limits: Four or five TRBV segments occurring more often in patients than controls included TRBV5-6, TRBV5-1 and TRBV20-1.

Unique molecular identifiers were built into the TCR beta cDNA libraries. TCRdb recomputed calls from the PCR reads with MiXCR, one row per CDR3 protein. The sample lists approximately 730,000 distinct CDR3 sequences, around 42% seen once, with roughly 4.5% in the top ten. The antigens of these receptors remain unknown. Sequenced material: blood. Receptors originate from a girl between 10 and 17 years old with multiple sclerosis.

This chain uses TRBV18 with TRBJ2-7; D perhaps matches TRBD2 (5 bases). Germline V lookup: CDR1 KGHSH, CDR2 LQKENI. CDR3 length: 15 residues. V was trimmed by 2 bases and J by 2 bases, leaving 13 bases between them. The CDR3 nucleotides are TGTGCCAGCTCACCAGCCCGGGAAAAGGCCTACGAGCAGTACTTC. Protein product: CASSPAREKAYEQYF.

The V and J genes are TRBV4-2 and TRBJ2-3; D is perhaps TRBD2 (7 bases). Germline CDR1 and CDR2: LGHNA and YNFKEQ. V lost 3 bases, J lost 2 bases, and 21 bases lay in between. The CDR3 consists of 18 residues. CDR3 residues: CASSHLTKGGGDTDTQYF. The CDR3 DNA is TGTGCCAGCAGCCACTTAACTAAGGGCGGGGGCGACACAGATACGCAGTATTTT.

This chain links TRBV7-8 with TRBJ2-7; the match to TRBD2 covers 9 bases. The CDR3 extends over 15 amino acids. Germline CDR1 reads SGHVS; CDR2 reads FQNEAQ. V gave up 5 bases and J gave up 0 bases; unmatched junction bases: 5. The chain's CDR3 is CASSPGTSHSYEQYF. CDR3 in DNA: TGTGCCAGCAGCCCGGGGACTAGCCACTCCTACGAGCAGTACTTC.

The chain joins TRBV6-6 to TRBJ1-2; TRBD1 agrees at 9 bases. With 6 bases clipped from V and 7 bases from J, the junction kept 9 bases outside the gene matches. Germline V gene sequence: CDR1 MNHNY, CDR2 SVGAGI (reference sequence). The CDR3 consists of 14 residues. The CDR3 spells CASRQPGQGGGYTF. In DNA, the CDR3 is TGTGCCAGCAGGCAACCGGGACAGGGAGGTGGCTACACCTTC.

The CDR3 loop reads CASSKQGPADTQYF. The CDR3, as DNA: TGTGCCAGCAGTAAACAGGGGCCCGCAGATACGCAGTATTTT. The V gene is TRBV6-1, the J gene TRBJ2-3; TRBD1 agrees at 7 bases. Germline CDR1 is MNHNS and CDR2 is SASEGT. With V trimmed by 5 bases and J by 4 bases, 6 bases remained unmatched. The CDR3 is 14 amino acids.

This clonotype was detected a few times. The chain couples TRBV29-1 to TRBJ2-7; D not certain. Germline-derived CDR1 and CDR2 are SQVTM and ANQGSEA. This CDR3 has 13 amino acids. Trimming left V 7 bases short and J 6 bases short, with 19 bases between. The CDR3 here is CSASVDTVREQYF. In nucleotides, the CDR3 is TGCAGCGCCTCGGTCGACACGGTTCGCGAGCAGTACTTC.

This clonotype was detected a few times. This chain uses TRBV20-1 with TRBJ2-5; the match to TRBD1 covers 8 bases. CDR3 length: 13 residues. Trimming removed 5 bases from V and 5 bases from J; junction bases left unmatched: 7. The germline V gene has CDR1 DFQATT and CDR2 SNEGSKA (reference sequence). Written as DNA, the CDR3 is TGCAGTGCTTCCCGGACAGGGCGTGAGACCCAGTACTTC. It is translated as CSASRTGRETQYF.

This clonotype was counted only a few times. V usage is TRBV15 and J usage is TRBJ2-7; perhaps D is TRBD1 or TRBD2 (5 bases each). V lost 5 bases, J lost 2 bases, and 16 bases lay in between. The CDR3 consists of 15 residues. Germline V CDR1 and CDR2: LNHNV, YYDKDF (reference sequence). The CDR3 coding sequence is TGTGCCACCAGCCCCTCCCGGGACCTAACCTACGAGCAGTACTTC. Translating it yields CATSPSRDLTYEQYF. The whole variable domain, filled in from reference TRBV15 and TRBJ2-7, reads DAMVIQNPRYQVTQFGKPVTLSCSQTLNHNVMYWYQQKSSQAPKLLFHYYDKDFNNEADTPDNFQSRRPNTSFCFLDIRSPGLGDTAMYLCATSPSRDLTYEQYFGPGTRLTVT.

The V and J genes are TRBV2 and TRBJ2-4, with 11 positions matching TRBD2. J lost 0 bases, V lost 7 bases, and 5 bases had no gene match. Germline-derived CDR1 and CDR2 are SNHLY and FYNNEI. There are 16 residues in the CDR3. The chain's CDR3 is CASKGLAVLAKNIQYF. The CDR3 DNA sequence: TGTGCCAGCAAGGGACTAGCGGTACTAGCCAAAAACATTCAGTACTTC.

This chain links TRBV9 with TRBJ2-5; no clear D. The CDR3 runs to 14 residues. V was pared by 3 bases and J by 11 bases, with 20 bases between. CDR1 and CDR2 from the germline V gene are SGDLS and YYNGEE. The CDR3 nucleotides are TGTGCCAGCAGCGGTGCCTTGTATCGGCATGAGCAGTACTTC. Amino acids: CASSGALYRHEQYF.

This rearrangement joins TRBV28 to TRBJ2-7; tentatively, D is TRBD1 (5 bases). Germline values: CDR1 MDHEN, CDR2 SYDVKM. V lost 6 bases to trimming and J lost 2 bases, with 14 bases between them. This CDR3 region has 14 residues. As DNA, the CDR3 is TGTGCCAGCAGGAAACAGGTTCCCCCCTACGAGCAGTACTTC. Its protein is CASRKQVPPYEQYF.

The V gene is TRBV20-1, the J gene TRBJ2-3; D call uncertain. Germline lookup yields CDR1 DFQATT and CDR2 SNEGSKA (reference sequence). V shed 0 bases and J shed 3 bases, with 10 bases lying between them. The CDR3 covers 14 residues. CDR3 DNA sequence: TGCAGTGCTAGAGATCTAGTGGGGACAGATACGCAGTATTTT. Translation: CSARDLVGTDTQYF.

The chain carries TRBV7-9 and TRBJ2-7; the match to TRBD2 covers 9 bases. The CDR3 has 15 amino acids. J gave up 4 bases and V 0 bases, and 4 bases lay outside the gene matches. The germline gives CDR1 SEHNR, CDR2 FQNEAQ (reference sequence). As DNA, the CDR3 is TGTGCCAGCAGCTTAGCTAGCGGGGGATCTTACGAGCAGTACTTC. As protein: CASSLASGGSYEQYF.

The chain recombines TRBV20-1 with TRBJ2-3; 15 bases map to TRBD2. Per germline, CDR1 DFQATT and CDR2 SNEGSKA (reference sequence). V dropped 6 bases and J dropped 1; count of bases not matched to a gene: 14. This CDR3 has 19 amino acids. The CDR3 nucleotides read TGCAGTGCGGGGATCGGACTAGCGGGAGGGCCGGTTGGCACAGATACGCAGTATTTT. Residues: CSAGIGLAGGPVGTDTQYF.

CDR3 coding DNA: TGTGCCAGCAGTCCCAGAGGGAGCACAGATGCGGAGTATTTT. Protein product: CASSPRGSTDAEYF. The chain has TRBV12-3 or TRBV12-4 and TRBJ2-3, with a tentative D call TRBD2 (5 bases). V lost 5 bases and J lost 13, with 22 bases in between. The CDR3 sequence is 14 residues long.

As to this clonotype: One junction end does not reproduce the germline sequence, and a read error may be involved. The J gene is TRBJ1-2, the V gene TRBV24-1; a possible D gene is TRBD1 (6 bases). The CDR3 is made up of 14 amino acids. The V gene's germline CDR1 is KGHDR and CDR2 SFDVKD. The CDR3: CVTSDLTRGYGYTF. The CDR3 DNA is TGTGTCACCAGTGATTTGACCAGGGGTTATGGCTACACCTTC.

J is TRBJ1-2 and V is TRBV12-3 or TRBV12-4, with 8 positions matching TRBD1. J lost 6 bases, V lost 6 bases, and 6 bases had no gene match. CDR3 size: 13 residues. The CDR3, as DNA: TGTGCCAGCAGCCGGACAGGGACCGATGGCTACACCTTC. Encoded protein: CASSRTGTDGYTF.

This clonotype was seen only a few times. The chain links TRBV7-2 to TRBJ2-1, with 13 bases lining up with TRBD2. CDR1 is SGHTA and CDR2 is FQGNSA in the germline V gene. The CDR3 loop spans 15 amino acids. V lost 5 bases to trimming and J lost 8 bases; unmatched junction nucleotides: 6. In DNA form, the CDR3 reads TGTGCCAGCAGCGCACTAGCGGGAGGGCCCTATGAGCAGTTCTTC. Amino acid sequence: CASSALAGGPYEQFF.